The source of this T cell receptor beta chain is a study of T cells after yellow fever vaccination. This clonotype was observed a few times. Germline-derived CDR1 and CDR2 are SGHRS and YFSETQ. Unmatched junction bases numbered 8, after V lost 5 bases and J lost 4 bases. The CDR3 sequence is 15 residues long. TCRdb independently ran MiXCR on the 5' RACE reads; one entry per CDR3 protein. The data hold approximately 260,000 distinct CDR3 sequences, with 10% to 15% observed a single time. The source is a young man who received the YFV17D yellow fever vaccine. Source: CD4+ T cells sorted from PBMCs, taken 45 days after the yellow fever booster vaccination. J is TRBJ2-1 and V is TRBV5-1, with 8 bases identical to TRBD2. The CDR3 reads CASRTSGSRYNEQFF. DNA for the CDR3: TGCGCCAGCAGGACGAGCGGGAGTAGGTACAATGAGCAGTTCTTC.